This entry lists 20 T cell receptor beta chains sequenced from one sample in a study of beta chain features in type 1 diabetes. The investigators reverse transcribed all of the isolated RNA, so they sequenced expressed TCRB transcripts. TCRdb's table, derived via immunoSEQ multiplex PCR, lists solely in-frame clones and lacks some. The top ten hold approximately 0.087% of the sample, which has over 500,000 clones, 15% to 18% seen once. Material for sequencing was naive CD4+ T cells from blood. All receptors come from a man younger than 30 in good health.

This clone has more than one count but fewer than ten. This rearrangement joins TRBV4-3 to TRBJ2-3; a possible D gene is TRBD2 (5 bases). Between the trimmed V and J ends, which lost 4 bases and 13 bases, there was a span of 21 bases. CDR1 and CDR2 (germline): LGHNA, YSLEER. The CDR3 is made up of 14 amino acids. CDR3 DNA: TGCGCCAGCAGCCCGATTAGCACAGATACGGGGAAGTATTTT. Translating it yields CASSPISTDTGKYF.

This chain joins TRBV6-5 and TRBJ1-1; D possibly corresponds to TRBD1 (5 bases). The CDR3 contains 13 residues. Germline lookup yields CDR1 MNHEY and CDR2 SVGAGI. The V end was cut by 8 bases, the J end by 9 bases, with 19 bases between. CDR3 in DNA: TGTGCCAGCCCGTCGCCCGGGACCAAAAAAGCTTTCTTT. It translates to CASPSPGTKKAFF.

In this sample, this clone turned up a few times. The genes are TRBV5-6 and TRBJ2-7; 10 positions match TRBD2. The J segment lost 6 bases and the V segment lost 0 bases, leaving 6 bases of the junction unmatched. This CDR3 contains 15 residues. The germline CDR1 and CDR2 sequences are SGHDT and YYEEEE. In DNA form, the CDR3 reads TGTGCCAGCAGCTTGGGCCCCGGGACTAGCGTCGAGCAGTACTTC. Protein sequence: CASSLGPGTSVEQYF.

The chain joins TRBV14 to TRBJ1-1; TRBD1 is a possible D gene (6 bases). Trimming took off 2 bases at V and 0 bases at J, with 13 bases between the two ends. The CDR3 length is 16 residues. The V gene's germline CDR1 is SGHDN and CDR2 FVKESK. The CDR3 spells CASSQTQGPVNTEAFF. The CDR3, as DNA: TGTGCCAGCAGCCAAACCCAGGGGCCCGTGAACACTGAAGCTTTCTTT.

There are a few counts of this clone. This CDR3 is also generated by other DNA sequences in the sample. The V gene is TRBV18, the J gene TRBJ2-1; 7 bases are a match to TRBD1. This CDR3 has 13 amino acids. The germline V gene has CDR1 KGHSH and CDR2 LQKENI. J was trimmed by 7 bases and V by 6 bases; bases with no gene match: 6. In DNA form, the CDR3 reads TGTGCCAGCTCCCCGGGACAGTGGAATGAGCAGTTCTTC. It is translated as CASSPGQWNEQFF.

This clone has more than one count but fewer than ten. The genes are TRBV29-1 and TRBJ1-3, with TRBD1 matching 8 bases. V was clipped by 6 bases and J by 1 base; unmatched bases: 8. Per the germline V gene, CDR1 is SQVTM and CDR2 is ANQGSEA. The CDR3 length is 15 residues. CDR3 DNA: TGCAGCGTACAAACCGGACAGGGATCTGGAAACACCATATATTTT. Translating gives CSVQTGQGSGNTIYF.

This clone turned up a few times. The CDR3 is CASSLQGVENEQFF. CDR3 nucleotides: TGTGCCAGCAGCCTCCAAGGGGTGGAGAATGAGCAGTTCTTC. The chain uses TRBV9 and TRBJ2-1; D possibly corresponds to TRBD1 (5 bases). The V gene lost 4 bases and the J gene lost 7 bases, with 15 bases spanning the gap. CDR1 SGDLS and CDR2 YYNGEE come from the germline V gene. This CDR3 is built from 14 residues.

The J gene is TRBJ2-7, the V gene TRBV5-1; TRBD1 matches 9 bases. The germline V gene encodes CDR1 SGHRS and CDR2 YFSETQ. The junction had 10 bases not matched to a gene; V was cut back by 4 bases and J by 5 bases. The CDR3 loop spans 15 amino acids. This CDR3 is CASSPPGTGYDEQYF. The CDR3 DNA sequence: TGCGCCAGCAGCCCGCCCGGGACAGGGTACGACGAGCAGTACTTC. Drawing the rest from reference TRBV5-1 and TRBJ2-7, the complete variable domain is KAGVTQTPRYLIKTRGQQVTLSCSPISGHRSVSWYQQTPGQGLQFLFEYFSETQRNKGNFPGRFSGRQFSNSRSEMNVSTLELGDSALYLCASSPPGTGYDEQYFGPGTRLTVT.

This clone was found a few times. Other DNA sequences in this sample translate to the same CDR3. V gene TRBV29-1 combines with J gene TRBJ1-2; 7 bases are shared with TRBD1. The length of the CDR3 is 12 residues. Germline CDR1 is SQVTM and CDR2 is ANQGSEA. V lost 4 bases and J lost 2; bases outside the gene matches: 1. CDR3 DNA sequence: TGCAGCGTTGGACAGGGCAACTATGGCTACACCTTC. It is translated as CSVGQGNYGYTF.

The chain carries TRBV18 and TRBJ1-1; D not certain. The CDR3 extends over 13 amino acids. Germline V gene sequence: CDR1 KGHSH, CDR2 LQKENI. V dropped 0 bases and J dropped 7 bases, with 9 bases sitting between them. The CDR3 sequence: CASSPPGRREAFF. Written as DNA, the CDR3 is TGTGCCAGCTCACCACCGGGCAGGCGTGAAGCTTTCTTT.

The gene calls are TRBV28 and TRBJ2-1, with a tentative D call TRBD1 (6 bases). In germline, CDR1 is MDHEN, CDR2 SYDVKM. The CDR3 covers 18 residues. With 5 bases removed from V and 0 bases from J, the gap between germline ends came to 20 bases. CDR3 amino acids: CASSEWGGQPFSYNEQFF. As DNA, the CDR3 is TGTGCCAGCAGTGAATGGGGTGGACAGCCCTTCTCCTACAATGAGCAGTTCTTC.

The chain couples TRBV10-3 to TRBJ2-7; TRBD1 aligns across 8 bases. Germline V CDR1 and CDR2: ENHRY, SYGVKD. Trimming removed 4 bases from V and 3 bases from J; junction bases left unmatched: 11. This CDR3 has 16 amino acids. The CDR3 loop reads CAISGSWAGGRYEQYF. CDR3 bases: TGTGCCATCAGTGGTTCATGGGCAGGGGGCCGCTACGAGCAGTACTTC.

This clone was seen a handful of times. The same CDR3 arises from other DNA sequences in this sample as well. In nucleotides, the CDR3 is TGTGCCAGCAGTTACTCGACAGGGGTCTACGAGCAGTACTTC. It yields the protein CASSYSTGVYEQYF. This chain uses TRBV6-5 with TRBJ2-7; 8 nucleotides align to TRBD1. The CDR3 has 14 amino acids. The V gene end was trimmed by 0 bases and the J gene end by 3 bases; junction bases not matched to a gene: 1. Germline lookup yields CDR1 MNHEY and CDR2 SVGAGI.

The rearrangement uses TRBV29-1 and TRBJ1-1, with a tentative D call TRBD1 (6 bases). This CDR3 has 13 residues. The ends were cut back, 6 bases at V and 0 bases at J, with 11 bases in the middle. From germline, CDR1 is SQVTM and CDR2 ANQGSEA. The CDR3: CSVAGTMNTEAFF. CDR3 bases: TGCAGCGTGGCCGGGACAATGAACACTGAAGCTTTCTTT.

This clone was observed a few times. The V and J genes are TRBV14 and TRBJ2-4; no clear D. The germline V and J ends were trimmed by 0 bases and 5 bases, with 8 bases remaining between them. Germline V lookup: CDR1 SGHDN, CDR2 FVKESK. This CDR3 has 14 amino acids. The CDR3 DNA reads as TGTGCCAGCAGCCAAGATGTCAAGCAAAACATTCAGTACTTC. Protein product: CASSQDVKQNIQYF.

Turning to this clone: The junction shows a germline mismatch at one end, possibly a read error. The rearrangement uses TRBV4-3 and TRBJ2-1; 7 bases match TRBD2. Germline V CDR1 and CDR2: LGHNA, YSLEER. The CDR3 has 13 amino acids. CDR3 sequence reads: CASSQEESGGVIF. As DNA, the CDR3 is TGCGCCAGCAGCCAAGAAGAGTCGGGGGGTGTCATCTTC.

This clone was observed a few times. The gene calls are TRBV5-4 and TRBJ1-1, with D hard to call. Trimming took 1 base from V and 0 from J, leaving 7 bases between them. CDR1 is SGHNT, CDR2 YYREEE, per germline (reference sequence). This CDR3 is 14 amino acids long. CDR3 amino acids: CASSLIGLNTEAFF. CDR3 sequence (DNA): TGTGCCAGCAGCTTGATTGGGCTGAACACTGAAGCTTTCTTT. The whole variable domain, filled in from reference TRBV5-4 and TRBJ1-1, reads ETGVTQSPTHLIKTRGQQVTLRCSSQSGHNTVSWYQQALGQGPQFIFQYYREEENGRGNFPPRFSGLQFPNYSSELNVNALELDDSALYLCASSLIGLNTEAFFGQGTRLTVV.

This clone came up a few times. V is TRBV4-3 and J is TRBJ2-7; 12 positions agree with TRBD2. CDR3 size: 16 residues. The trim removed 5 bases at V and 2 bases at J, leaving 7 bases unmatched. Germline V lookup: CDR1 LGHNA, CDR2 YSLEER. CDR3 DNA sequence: TGCGCCAGCAGCAACGGACTAGCGGGAATCGCCTACGAGCAGTACTTC. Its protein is CASSNGLAGIAYEQYF.

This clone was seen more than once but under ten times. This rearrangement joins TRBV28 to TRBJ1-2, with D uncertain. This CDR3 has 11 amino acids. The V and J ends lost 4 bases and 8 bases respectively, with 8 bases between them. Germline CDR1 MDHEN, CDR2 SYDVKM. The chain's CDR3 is CASSYMSGYTF. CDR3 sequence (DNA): TGTGCCAGCAGTTATATGAGCGGCTACACCTTC.

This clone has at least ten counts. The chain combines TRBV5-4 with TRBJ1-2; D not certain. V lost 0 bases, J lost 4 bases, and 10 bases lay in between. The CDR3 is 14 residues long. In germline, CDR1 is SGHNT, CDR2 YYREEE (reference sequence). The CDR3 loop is CASSLEVESYGYTF. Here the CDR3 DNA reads TGTGCCAGCAGCTTGGAGGTGGAGTCCTATGGCTACACCTTC.